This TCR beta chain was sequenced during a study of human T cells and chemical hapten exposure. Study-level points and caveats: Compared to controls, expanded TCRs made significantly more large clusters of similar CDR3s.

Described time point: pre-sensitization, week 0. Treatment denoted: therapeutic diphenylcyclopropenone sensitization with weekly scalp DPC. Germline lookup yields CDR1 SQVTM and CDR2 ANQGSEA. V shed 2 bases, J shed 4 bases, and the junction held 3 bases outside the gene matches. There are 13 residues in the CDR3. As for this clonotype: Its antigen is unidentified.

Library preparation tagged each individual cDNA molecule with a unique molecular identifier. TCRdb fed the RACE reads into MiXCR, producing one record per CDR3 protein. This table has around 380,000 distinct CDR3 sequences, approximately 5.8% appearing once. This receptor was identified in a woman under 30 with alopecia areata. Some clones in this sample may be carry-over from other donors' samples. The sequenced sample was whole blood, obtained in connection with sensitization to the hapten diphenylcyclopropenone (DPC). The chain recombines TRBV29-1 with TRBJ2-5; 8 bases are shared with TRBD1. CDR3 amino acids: CSVESTGVETQYF. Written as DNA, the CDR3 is TGCAGCGTTGAATCGACAGGGGTAGAGACCCAGTACTTC.